What follows are 15 T cell receptor beta chains derived from one specimen sequenced in a study of T cell responses to AZD1222 COVID-19 vaccine. TCRdb keeps only in-frame clones here, not all; method: immunoSEQ multiplex PCR. This sample has about 170,000 clones, with roughly 92% found just once. The sequenced sample was peripheral blood, obtained on day 0 of AZD1222 vaccination. The source is an adult in good health.

The CDR3 sequence: CASSETGGVIGYGYTF. The DNA of the CDR3 is TGTGCCAGTAGCGAGACAGGGGGAGTAATTGGCTATGGCTACACCTTC. This chain connects TRBV19 to TRBJ1-2; 9 bases agree with TRBD1. The length of the CDR3 is 16 residues. Trimming removed 6 bases from V and 4 bases from J; junction bases left unmatched: 12. Germline assignment: CDR1 LNHDA and CDR2 SQIVND (reference sequence).

This chain uses TRBV14 with TRBJ2-6; 7 bases fit TRBD1. The germline CDR1 and CDR2 sequences are SGHDN and FVKESK. V shed 3 bases and J 5 bases; nucleotides not matched to a gene: 7. The CDR3 length is 16 residues. As DNA, the CDR3 is TGTGCCAGCAGCCAGGATTCGACAGGGTGGGCCAACGTCCTGACTTTC. Translating it yields CASSQDSTGWANVLTF. The whole variable domain, remainder taken from reference TRBV14 and TRBJ2-6, is EAGVTQFPSHSVIEKGQTVTLRCDPISGHDNLYWYRRVMGKEIKFLLHFVKESKQDESGMPNNRFLAERTGGTYSTLKVQPAELEDSGVYFCASSQDSTGWANVLTFGAGSRLTVL.

The rearrangement uses TRBV4-1 and TRBJ1-1; D is perhaps TRBD1 (5 bases). From germline, CDR1 is MGHRA and CDR2 YSYEKL. This CDR3 has 16 amino acids. V lost 0 bases to trimming and J lost 1 base, with 12 bases between them. This CDR3 is CASSQERRTQNTEAFF. DNA for the CDR3: TGCGCCAGCAGCCAAGAGAGGCGGACACAGAACACTGAAGCTTTCTTT.

The J gene is TRBJ1-6, the V gene TRBV6-6, with TRBD1 matching 11 bases. The V segment lost 4 bases and the J segment 6 bases; nucleotides outside the gene matches: 5. Germline V gene sequence: CDR1 MNHNY, CDR2 SVGAGI (reference sequence). This CDR3 has 16 amino acids. CDR3 sequence reads: CASSLGQGAINSPLHF. The CDR3 DNA reads as TGTGCCAGCAGTTTAGGACAGGGGGCCATTAATTCACCCCTCCACTTT.

The table lists this clone with a few counts. This chain joins TRBV4-2 and TRBJ2-7; the match to TRBD2 covers 14 bases. J gave up 0 bases and V 3 bases, and 10 bases lay outside the gene matches. Germline values: CDR1 LGHNA, CDR2 YNFKEQ. The CDR3 has 19 amino acids. CDR3 residues: CASSQRGGTSGRGSYEQYF. CDR3 in DNA: TGTGCCAGCAGCCAGAGGGGTGGGACTAGCGGGAGAGGCTCCTACGAGCAGTACTTC.

The V call is TRBV2, the J call TRBJ2-1, with no clear D. Deletions cut 5 bases from V and 6 bases from J, with 20 bases between. Germline-derived CDR1 and CDR2 are SNHLY and FYNNEI. The CDR3 has 16 amino acids. The CDR3 reads CASSFRSVGPSNEQFF. The DNA for the CDR3 is TGTGCCAGCAGTTTCCGGTCCGTAGGGCCTAGCAATGAGCAGTTCTTC.

As DNA, the CDR3 is TGTGCCAGCAGTCTCTCTTGGGGGGACAGTAGACAAGAGACCCAGTACTTC. It encodes CASSLSWGDSRQETQYF. This chain links TRBV27 with TRBJ2-5; perhaps TRBD1 as D (7 bases). The CDR3 runs to 17 residues. CDR1 is MNHEY, CDR2 SMNVEV, per germline (reference sequence). The V and J ends lost 5 bases and 2 bases respectively, with 21 bases between them.

The gene calls are TRBV14 and TRBJ1-6, with 7 bases matching TRBD1. J gave up 7 bases and V 9 bases, and 3 bases lay outside the gene matches. The CDR3 spans 12 residues. Germline values: CDR1 SGHDN, CDR2 FVKESK. Here the CDR3 reads CARDRVNSPLHF. CDR3 DNA sequence: TGTGCCAGAGACAGGGTAAATTCACCCCTCCACTTT.

The CDR3: CASSLDWDTEAFF. As DNA, the CDR3 is TGTGCCAGCAGCTTAGACTGGGACACTGAAGCTTTCTTT. The chain is built from TRBV7-9 and TRBJ1-1; no firm D call. Deletions cut 1 base from V and 3 bases from J, with 6 bases between. Germline V gene lookup returns CDR1 SEHNR and CDR2 FQNEAQ (reference sequence). There are 13 residues in the CDR3.

The chain has TRBV19 and TRBJ1-1, with TRBD1 matching over 9 bases. The CDR3 covers 15 residues. V gave up 1 base and J gave up 5 bases; unmatched junction bases: 5. CDR1 LNHDA and CDR2 SQIVND come from the germline V gene (reference sequence). The CDR3 here is CASSIVDRGSTEAFF. The CDR3, as DNA: TGTGCCAGTAGTATAGTCGACAGGGGGTCGACTGAAGCTTTCTTT.

The chain joins TRBV27 to TRBJ2-1; no definite D call. Trimming cost V 4 bases and J 7 bases, with 20 bases left between them. The CDR3 runs to 16 residues. Looked up from germline, CDR1 is MNHEY and CDR2 is SMNVEV (reference sequence). Here the CDR3 reads CASSSPSLPLGNEQFF. The CDR3 nucleotides are TGTGCCAGCAGTTCACCCTCCCTGCCGCTTGGGAATGAGCAGTTCTTC.

This clone showed up just a few times. This sequence joins TRBV14 and TRBJ2-7, with D tentatively TRBD2 (6 bases). This CDR3 spans 16 amino acids. Germline lookup yields CDR1 SGHDN and CDR2 FVKESK. Trimming removed 1 base at V and 4 bases at J, with 17 bases between. In nucleotides, the CDR3 is TGTGCCAGCAGCCAAGGCTCCGGGACTTATACGTACGAGCAGTACTTC. Amino acid sequence: CASSQGSGTYTYEQYF.

The CDR3 region is CASRDLLWTQYF. CDR3 coding DNA: TGTGCCAGCAGAGATCTTTTATGGACCCAGTACTTC. The chain links TRBV3-1 (or the pseudogene TRBV3-2) to TRBJ2-5; no reliable D call. The CDR3 runs 12 residues. The V and J ends lost 6 bases and 7 bases respectively, with 12 bases between them. Per the germline V gene, CDR1 is LGHDT and CDR2 is YNNKEL (reference sequence).

The CDR3 reads CASSFATGVGTEAFF. CDR3 nucleotides: TGTGCCAGCAGCTTTGCTACCGGGGTAGGGACTGAAGCTTTCTTT. The chain is built from TRBV5-5 and TRBJ1-1; D is ambiguous. V lost 2 bases and J 5 bases, leaving 16 bases between the germline ends. The V gene's germline CDR1 is SGHKS and CDR2 YYEKEE (reference sequence). This CDR3 has 15 amino acids.

The V gene is TRBV2, the J gene TRBJ1-6; 7 bases map to TRBD1. Germline V gives CDR1 SNHLY, CDR2 FYNNEI. CDR3 length: 16 amino acids. With V trimmed by 1 base and J by 10 bases, 10 bases remained unmatched. The CDR3, as DNA: TGTGCCAGCAGTGAAGGTATATACAGGGGTAACTCACCCCTCCACTTT. Residues: CASSEGIYRGNSPLHF. Full variable domain (outside the CDR3, taken from reference TRBV2 and TRBJ1-6): EPEVTQTPSHQVTQMGQEVILRCVPISNHLYFYWYRQILGQKVEFLVSFYNNEISEKSEIFDDQFSVERPDGSNFTLKIRSTKLEDSAMYFCASSEGIYRGNSPLHFGNGTRLTVT.